This TCR beta chain appears in the sequencing data of a study of beta chain features in type 1 diabetes. Study conclusions and caveats: PCR might favor shorter templates, but any such skew would affect patients and controls equally. Patients' naive, central memory and Treg TCRB repertoires seemed closer to one another than those of healthy donors.

Based on CD45RO/CCR7/CD25/CD127/CD95/CD27, CD4+ regulatory, stem cell-like memory, naive and central memory cells were sorted. Purities in excess of 95% were seen in all sorted populations. All of the isolated RNA was reverse transcribed, so expressed TCRB transcripts were sequenced. Clones were read by immunoSEQ multiplex PCR, and TCRdb kept only the in-frame ones, dropping some. This table has 400,000 to 550,000 clones, more than 9.5% appearing once. Of note for this clone: Its antigen is currently unknown.

The V gene lost 4 bases and the J gene lost 5 bases, with 11 bases spanning the gap. Germline V gene sequence: CDR1 SQVTM, CDR2 ANQGSEA. CDR3 length equals 12 residues. The origin of this receptor is a woman between 18 and 29 years old in good health. Sequencing used naive CD4+ T cells from blood. The V call is TRBV29-1, the J call TRBJ1-1; D is unresolved. This chain's CDR3 is CSVALGKTEAFF. CDR3 bases: TGCAGCGTTGCTCTGGGGAAAACTGAAGCTTTCTTT.